These 12 T cell receptor beta chains were all obtained from the same sample, sequenced in a study of blood T cell repertoires in COVID-19. Clones were sequenced by immunoSEQ multiplex PCR, and TCRdb holds only the in-frame ones, with some missing. The sample shows roughly 140,000 clones, roughly 80% of them seen only once. The sample consisted of peripheral blood. All receptors come from a woman aged 80 or over in a cohort sampled during active or convalescent COVID-19.

The chain links TRBV19 to TRBJ1-1, with D possibly TRBD1 on 5 matching bases. Germline V gene sequence: CDR1 LNHDA, CDR2 SQIVND (reference sequence). The CDR3 loop spans 14 amino acids. Trimming pared 7 bases from V and 4 bases from J, leaving 16 bases between. The CDR3 bases are TGTGCCAGTACCCTCGTGGCGGGGACCACTGAAGCTTTCTTT. Its protein is CASTLVAGTTEAFF.

This clone came up once. This sequence joins TRBV28 and TRBJ1-4, with D possibly TRBD1 on 5 matching bases. Germline CDR1 MDHEN, CDR2 SYDVKM. The V gene lost 5 bases and the J gene lost 3 bases, with 13 bases spanning the gap. This CDR3 is 15 amino acids long. CDR3 amino acids: CASSPSGRSNEKLFF. The CDR3, as DNA: TGTGCCAGCAGTCCTTCAGGGAGGTCTAATGAAAAACTGTTTTTT.

The chain couples TRBV18 to TRBJ1-1; perhaps TRBD1 as D (5 bases). The CDR3 runs to 14 residues. V was pared by 3 bases and J by 4 bases, with 12 bases between. In germline, CDR1 is KGHSH, CDR2 LQKENI. As DNA, the CDR3 is TGTGCCAGCTCACCCGTCGGGGGTACCACTGAAGCTTTCTTT. Residues: CASSPVGGTTEAFF.

The rearrangement uses TRBV15 and TRBJ2-1; possibly TRBD1 for D (5 bases). CDR1 is LNHNV, CDR2 YYDKDF, per germline (reference sequence). CDR3 length equals 13 residues. The ends were cut back, 3 bases at V and 8 bases at J, with 11 bases in the middle. CDR3 amino acids: CATSSRGGHEQFF. The CDR3, as DNA: TGTGCCACCAGCAGTAGGGGCGGTCATGAGCAGTTCTTC.

This clone showed up just a few times. The chain combines TRBV11-2 with TRBJ1-1, with 7 bases fitting TRBD1. CDR1 is SGHAT, CDR2 FQNNGV, per germline. This CDR3 has 14 amino acids. The J segment lost 0 bases and the V segment lost 5 bases, leaving 3 bases of the junction unmatched. DNA of the CDR3: TGTGCCAGCAGCCCGGGACAGATGAACACTGAAGCTTTCTTT. Amino acid sequence: CASSPGQMNTEAFF. The entire variable domain, with the rest obtained from reference TRBV11-2 and TRBJ1-1, is as follows: EAGVAQSPRYKIIEKRQSVAFWCNPISGHATLYWYQQILGQGPKLLIQFQNNGVVDDSQLPKDRFSAERLKGVDSTLKIQPAKLEDSAVYLCASSPGQMNTEAFFGQGTRLTVV.

V is TRBV7-9 and J is TRBJ2-1; D possibly corresponds to TRBD2 (5 bases). The CDR3 spans 11 residues. The V gene's germline CDR1 is SEHNR and CDR2 FQNEAQ (reference sequence). V lost 4 bases and J 9 bases, leaving 7 bases between the germline ends. CDR3 residues: CASSSAGEQFF. CDR3 coding DNA: TGTGCCAGCAGCTCTGCGGGTGAGCAGTTCTTC. The entire variable domain, with the rest obtained from reference TRBV7-9 and TRBJ2-1, is as follows: DTGVSQNPRHKITKRGQNVTFRCDPISEHNRLYWYRQTLGQGPEFLTYFQNEAQLEKSRLLSDRFSAERPKGSFSTLEIQRTEQGDSAMYLCASSSAGEQFFGPGTRLTVL.

The chain combines TRBV7-8 with TRBJ2-7; 9 nucleotides agree with TRBD1. This CDR3 is built from 15 residues. J was trimmed by 7 bases and V by 2 bases; bases with no gene match: 9. Germline lookup yields CDR1 SGHVS and CDR2 FQNEAQ. Here the CDR3 reads CASSLWGQGSGEQYV. DNA for the CDR3: TGTGCCAGCAGCTTATGGGGACAGGGTTCGGGTGAGCAGTACGTC.

This chain joins TRBV13 and TRBJ1-1; maybe TRBD1 (6 bases). CDR1 is PRHDT, CDR2 FYEKMQ, per germline (reference sequence). The CDR3 sequence is 16 residues long. Trimming pared 1 base from V and 4 bases from J, leaving 16 bases between. The CDR3 coding sequence is TGTGCCAGCAGCTTAGCCGGAAGACAGGCCCGCACTGAAGCTTTCTTT. As protein: CASSLAGRQARTEAFF.

This clone was detected many times. This chain joins TRBV6-4 and TRBJ2-1, with 8 bases fitting TRBD2. J lost 10 bases, V lost 5 bases, and 10 bases had no gene match. CDR3 size: 14 residues. Germline V gene data show CDR1 as MRHNA and CDR2 as SNTAGT. This CDR3 reads CASSSTSEVGEQFF. The CDR3 bases are TGTGCCAGCAGTTCGACTAGCGAGGTAGGCGAGCAGTTCTTC.

The V gene is TRBV7-3, the J gene TRBJ2-7, with a possible D match to TRBD1 (6 bases). This CDR3 is 13 amino acids long. The germline V gene encodes CDR1 SGHTA and CDR2 FQGTGA. Trimming left V 0 bases short and J 4 bases short, with 7 bases between. The CDR3 spells CASSLTQGYEQYF. In DNA form, the CDR3 reads TGTGCCAGCAGCTTAACTCAGGGGTACGAGCAGTACTTC.

The chain employs TRBV7-9 and TRBJ1-4; tentatively, D is TRBD1 (5 bases). This CDR3 contains 15 residues. V was shortened by 6 bases and J by 4 bases, with 15 bases between the two germline ends. Germline CDR1 is SEHNR and CDR2 is FQNEAQ (reference sequence). The CDR3 here is CASRRSGQGNEKLFF. The CDR3 nucleotides read TGTGCCAGCAGGCGGTCCGGGCAGGGTAATGAAAAACTGTTTTTT.

Notes on this clone: The sample carries other DNA sequences with the same CDR3. The chain employs TRBV28 and TRBJ2-7; possible D gene TRBD2, 8 bases. CDR3 length: 14 amino acids. In germline, CDR1 is MDHEN, CDR2 SYDVKM. V was trimmed by 5 bases and J by 6 bases, leaving 17 bases between them. The DNA of the CDR3 is TGTGCCAGCAGTCCAAGGGGGCGGGGGGCCGAGCAGTACGTC. It specifies CASSPRGRGAEQYV.